What follows describes a single T cell receptor (beta chain). Its antigen has not been determined. There are no base qualities to consult, and no much larger clone falls within one base. Reading the germline V gene gives CDR1 SGDLS and CDR2 YYNGEE. The CDR3 holds 17 amino acids from the cysteine to the phenylalanine. The sequence is cut down to CDR3 DNA, 51 bases in frame from base 1. The germline ends are 16 bases apart after V is trimmed by 3 bases and J by 1 base. The sample comes from a study of blood T cell repertoires in COVID-19 (dated by TCRdb to the early 2020s). Background for the entire study: Samples covering the acute and convalescent phases of COVID-19 were provided by collaborators in the United States, Italy and Spain. The material from the prospective study consisted of cDNA or gDNA derived from T cells, B-cell-depleted T cells, or PBMCs. The dataset comprised deeply sampled blood TCRbeta repertoires from subjects exposed to, actively infected with, or recovered from COVID-19. The repertoires were released in a freely available public database meant as a resource for research on the immune response to SARS-CoV-2. The samples were drawn from the first 160 participants of the ongoing ImmuneRACE study and from 1,254 subjects provided by 6 global collaborators. Nearly every sample came with metadata listing a de-identified subject ID, COVID-19 status, age in years and sex. HLA class I and class II types, where available, came from metadata supplied by the sample provider rather than from assay-based typing. The full study reports these points: The quantity of clinical and demographic metadata differed by source and by participant and was supplied without curation.

The collaborating institutions used their own protocols to collect whole blood in K2EDTA tubes. For TCRbeta analysis, collaborator samples were shipped as frozen whole blood, as isolated PBMCs, or as DNA extracted from either sample type. TCRbeta CDR3 regions were amplified from genomic DNA using the immunoSEQ Assay, a bias-controlled multiplex PCR. The paper's processing steps were these. The number of nucleated cells in each sample was estimated by amplification of reference gene primers within the assay. To quantify the absolute abundance of each unique TCRbeta CDR3 rearrangement, sequence reads were collapsed and filtered. For each sample, productive Simpson clonality was calculated as the square root of Simpson's diversity index over productive rearrangements. What TCRdb holds here is the immuneACCESS table cut down to in-frame rearrangements. Part of the clones is not present; checked against another copy, under half of the missing clones reflect an unresolved V gene, and the others are unexplained. Clonal size and the V and J genes are those of that table, whereas D and trimming came from the DNA. For this sample the table gives 35,000 to 40,000 clones, of which approximately 81% were detected only once. Roughly 29% of the sample is held by the ten biggest clonotypes.

The chain is assembled from TRBV9 and TRBJ2-2; the D gene is possibly TRBD1, with 5 bases matching. Sequenced material: peripheral blood. The sequence derives from a man older than 75 with active or convalescent COVID-19. In nucleotides, the sequence is TGTGCCAGCAGCGCTTATCACAGGAGCCAGAACACCGGGGAGCTGTTTTTT. It specifies CASSAYHRSQNTGELFF.